Listed below are T cell receptor beta chains from one sample, sequenced in a study of identical twins. TCRdb itself ran the 5' RACE reads through MiXCR, one entry per CDR3 protein. The profile shows 550,000 to 700,000 distinct CDR3 sequences, around a tenth of them singletons. The same specimen was also included in a second study, on yellow fever vaccine responses in identical twins.

The sample comprised PBMCs. These receptors all stem from a woman younger than 35 in good health. The conserved cysteine and the conserved F or W are not part of the CDR3 here.

J	V	CDR3
TRBJ2-7	TRBV20-1	SAWDRSYEQY
TRBJ2-2	TRBV6-1	ASSLLAAQNTGELF
TRBJ2-2	TRBV6-2/TRBV6-3	ASSVTGGGELF
TRBJ2-5	TRBV7-2	ASGPGGETQY
TRBJ1-1	TRBV6-2/TRBV6-3	ASRPGIPTEAF
TRBJ2-2	TRBV20-1	SARDVTRVNTGELF
TRBJ2-1	TRBV7-2	ASSLGAGSSSYNEQF
TRBJ2-5	TRBV7-9	ASSTGLTKETQY
TRBJ2-3	TRBV14	ASSPDSLDTQY
TRBJ1-5	TRBV15	ATSTDRRGQPQH
TRBJ1-2	TRBV29-1	SSGPSGYT
TRBJ1-2	TRBV7-9	ASSLERQERIYGYT
TRBJ2-1	TRBV20-1	CARTHLAGVVHNEQF
TRBJ2-1	TRBV9	ASSVPANNEQF
TRBJ2-3	TRBV7-2	ASSLGTGYGTDTQY
TRBJ1-1	TRBV28	ASSPYGRGGGNTEAF
TRBJ2-2	TRBV11-2	ASSHGRGSNTGELF
TRBJ2-3	TRBV5-1	ASSLAPKDTQY
TRBJ2-3	TRBV7-9	ASSFVAGSTDTQY
TRBJ2-5	TRBV20-1	RLGTGGEETQY
TRBJ2-7	TRBV5-1	ASSPSGGKTYEQY
TRBJ2-1	TRBV4-3	ASSQEPSGSSYNEQF
TRBJ2-5	TRBV24-1	ATSVAGQETQY
TRBJ1-3	TRBV5-1	ASSLYPISGNTIY
TRBJ2-5	TRBV12-3/TRBV12-4	ASSGDEGGETQY
TRBJ2-2	TRBV20-1	SARDQGTPNTGELF
TRBJ2-5	TRBV20-1	SAPGGGFQETQY
TRBJ2-3	TRBV4-1	ASSQVAGGEIRTDTQY
TRBJ2-7	TRBV14	ASSQRNEQY
TRBJ2-5	TRBV20-1	SARSSMTQY
TRBJ2-3	TRBV6-8	ASSYVVGISDTQY
TRBJ2-1	TRBV4-2	ASSQVTAGGFSNEQF
TRBJ2-7	TRBV2	ASRYEPGQFYEQY
TRBJ1-3	TRBV11-2	ASSFGGLVSGNTIY
TRBJ2-3	TRBV12-3/TRBV12-4	ASSFLGGTDTQY
TRBJ2-5	TRBV15	ATSSPSGRDQETQY
TRBJ2-5	TRBV6-5	ASSYGAGAKETQY